These 12 T cell receptor beta chains were all obtained from the same sample, sequenced in a study of PD-1 blockade in classical Hodgkin lymphoma. Profiling relied on immunoSEQ multiplex PCR, and the TCRdb table lists in-frame clones only, not all of them. The sample has more than 12,000 clones, approximately 82% seen once; the top ten hold about 25%. Patients all relapsed after autologous stem cell transplantation, and there was variation in brentuximab vedotin exposure. Sample: peripheral blood mononuclear cells (PBMCs), taken before the second cycle of nivolumab. Every receptor here comes from a human donor with classical Hodgkin lymphoma.

The count of this clone is one. J is TRBJ2-3 and V is TRBV7-9, with D possibly being TRBD2 (6 bases). CDR3 length: 15 residues. V shed 7 bases and J shed 2 bases, with 16 bases lying between them. Germline CDR1 and CDR2: SEHNR and FQNEAQ (reference sequence). The CDR3 here is CASTTRGSNTDTQYF. The CDR3 region has the DNA TGTGCCAGCACGACCCGGGGGTCTAACACAGATACGCAGTATTTT. The full variable domain, in which reference TRBV7-9 and TRBJ2-3 provide the parts outside the CDR3, is DTGVSQNPRHKITKRGQNVTFRCDPISEHNRLYWYRQTLGQGPEFLTYFQNEAQLEKSRLLSDRFSAERPKGSFSTLEIQRTEQGDSAMYLCASTTRGSNTDTQYFGPGTRLTVL.

The genes are TRBV27 and TRBJ1-6, with TRBD1 identical over 7 bases. The length of the CDR3 is 15 residues. Germline V gene lookup returns CDR1 MNHEY and CDR2 SMNVEV (reference sequence). V dropped 3 bases and J dropped 8; count of bases not matched to a gene: 7. The chain's CDR3 is CASSFPPTGDSPLHF. The CDR3 nucleotides read TGTGCCAGCAGTTTCCCGCCCACAGGGGATTCACCCCTCCACTTT.

The chain joins TRBV7-8 to TRBJ2-7; TRBD2 matches 10 bases. The germline V gene has CDR1 SGHVS and CDR2 FQNEAQ. The J segment lost 0 bases and the V segment lost 1 base, leaving 6 bases of the junction unmatched. The CDR3 sequence is 17 residues long. CDR3 bases: TGTGCCAGCAGCTTAGGGGGTAGCGGGGGGTACTCCTACGAGCAGTACTTC. It translates to CASSLGGSGGYSYEQYF.

This chain connects TRBV6-1 to TRBJ1-5, with D perhaps matching TRBD1 (6 bases). This CDR3 is built from 15 residues. Trimming left V 7 bases short and J 3 bases short, with 16 bases between. CDR1 and CDR2 (germline): MNHNS, SASEGT. The CDR3 region is CASKGIQGLNQPQHF. CDR3 nucleotide sequence: TGTGCCAGCAAAGGAATTCAGGGGCTCAATCAGCCCCAGCATTTT.

V gene TRBV5-1 combines with J gene TRBJ1-1, with TRBD1 matching 8 bases. After removal of 3 bases from V and 5 bases from J, the junction contained 9 bases not matched to a gene. This CDR3 spans 15 amino acids. CDR1 SGHRS and CDR2 YFSETQ come from the germline V gene. CDR3 nucleotide sequence: TGCGCCAGCAGCTACCCCGGACAGGGAGATACTGAAGCTTTCTTT. Translating it yields CASSYPGQGDTEAFF.

V and J are TRBV11-3 and TRBJ2-3; perhaps D is TRBD1 or TRBD2 (5 bases each). Germline V gene sequence: CDR1 SGHNT, CDR2 YENEEA. V was cut by 5 bases and J by 3 bases, with 9 bases left in between. The CDR3 totals 13 residues. DNA of the CDR3: TGTGCCAGCAGCGATTGGGGGACAGATACGCAGTATTTT. Protein product: CASSDWGTDTQYF.

V usage is TRBV4-3 and J usage is TRBJ1-2, with 7 bases identical to TRBD1. V lost 2 bases to trimming and J lost 8 bases; unmatched junction nucleotides: 8. The germline V gene has CDR1 LGHNA and CDR2 YSLEER. The CDR3 has 14 amino acids. Here the CDR3 DNA reads TGCGCCAGCAGCCAATCGGACAGGCTGGGGGGCTACACCTTC. It encodes CASSQSDRLGGYTF.

The rearrangement uses TRBV5-1 and TRBJ2-3; D might be TRBD1 (5 bases). CDR1 is SGHRS, CDR2 YFSETQ, per germline. This CDR3 has 15 amino acids. The germline V and J ends were trimmed by 4 bases and 0 bases, with 12 bases remaining between them. Written as DNA, the CDR3 is TGCGCCAGCAGCAATGGGGCCTCTAGCACAGATACGCAGTATTTT. This codes for CASSNGASSTDTQYF.

This chain connects TRBV9 to TRBJ1-1; 7 bases are shared with TRBD1. This CDR3 has 14 residues. Unmatched junction bases numbered 4, after V lost 4 bases and J lost 1 base. Germline-derived CDR1 and CDR2 are SGDLS and YYNGEE. The DNA for the CDR3 is TGTGCCAGCAGCACCCGGGACAGGAACACTGAAGCTTTCTTT. Translated, it gives CASSTRDRNTEAFF.

V usage is TRBV19 and J usage is TRBJ2-2, with TRBD2 matching over 7 bases. Trimming removed 8 bases from V and 6 bases from J; junction bases left unmatched: 9. CDR1 LNHDA and CDR2 SQIVND come from the germline V gene (reference sequence). This CDR3 spans 14 amino acids. In DNA form, the CDR3 reads TGTGCCAGTGAAACCCAGGCGGGAGCCGGGGAGCTGTTTTTT. It encodes CASETQAGAGELFF.

This clone was counted once. V gene TRBV9 combines with J gene TRBJ2-5, with a tentative D call TRBD2 (5 bases). The V and J ends lost 3 bases and 1 base respectively, with 16 bases between them. CDR3 length equals 16 residues. Germline V CDR1 and CDR2: SGDLS, YYNGEE. The CDR3 DNA is TGTGCCAGCAGCGGGCGCTTTGGGGAGTCCCAAGAGACCCAGTACTTC. Residues: CASSGRFGESQETQYF. Using reference TRBV9 and TRBJ2-5 for the parts outside the CDR3, the full variable domain is DSGVTQTPKHLITATGQRVTLRCSPRSGDLSVYWYQQSLDQGLQFLIQYYNGEERAKGNILERFSAQQFPDLHSELNLSSLELGDSALYFCASSGRFGESQETQYFGPGTRLLVL.

The chain carries TRBV7-9 and TRBJ1-3, with TRBD1 as a possible D gene (5 bases). V lost 1 base to trimming and J lost 2 bases, with 9 bases between them. Germline-derived CDR1 and CDR2 are SEHNR and FQNEAQ (reference sequence). The CDR3 extends over 15 amino acids. As DNA, the CDR3 is TGTGCCAGCAGCTTAGGCGGGGGACCTGGAAACACCATATATTTT. Its protein product is CASSLGGGPGNTIYF.